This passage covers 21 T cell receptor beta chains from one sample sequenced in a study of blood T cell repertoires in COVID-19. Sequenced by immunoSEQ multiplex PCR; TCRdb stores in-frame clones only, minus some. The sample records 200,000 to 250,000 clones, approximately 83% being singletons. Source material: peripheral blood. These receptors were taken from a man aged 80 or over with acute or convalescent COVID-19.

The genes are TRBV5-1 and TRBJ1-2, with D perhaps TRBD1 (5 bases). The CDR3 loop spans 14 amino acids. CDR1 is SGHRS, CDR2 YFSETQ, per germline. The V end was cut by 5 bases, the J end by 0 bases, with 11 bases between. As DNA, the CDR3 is TGCGCCAGCAGTGACGGGGGACCTAACTATGGCTACACCTTC. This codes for CASSDGGPNYGYTF.

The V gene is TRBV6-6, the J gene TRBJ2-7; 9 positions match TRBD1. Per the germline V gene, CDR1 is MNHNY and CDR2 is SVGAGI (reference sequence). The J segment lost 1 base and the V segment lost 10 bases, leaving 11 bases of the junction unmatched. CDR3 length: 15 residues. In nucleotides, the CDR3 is TGTGCCACCCGCCCGGGACAGGGAGTATCCTACGAGCAGTACTTC. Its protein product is CATRPGQGVSYEQYF.

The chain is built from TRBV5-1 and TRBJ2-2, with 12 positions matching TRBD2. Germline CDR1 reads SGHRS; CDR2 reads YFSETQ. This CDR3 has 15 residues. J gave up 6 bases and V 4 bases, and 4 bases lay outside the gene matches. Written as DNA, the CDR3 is TGCGCCAGCAGCACGACTAGCGGGAGTGCCGGGGAGCTGTTTTTT. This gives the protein CASSTTSGSAGELFF.

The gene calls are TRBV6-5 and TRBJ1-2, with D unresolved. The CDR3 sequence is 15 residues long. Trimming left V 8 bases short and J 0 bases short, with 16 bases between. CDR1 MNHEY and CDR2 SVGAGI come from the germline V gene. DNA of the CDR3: TGTGCCAGCTGCGAACCCGGGAGTGCTAACTATGGCTACACCTTC. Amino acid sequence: CASCEPGSANYGYTF.

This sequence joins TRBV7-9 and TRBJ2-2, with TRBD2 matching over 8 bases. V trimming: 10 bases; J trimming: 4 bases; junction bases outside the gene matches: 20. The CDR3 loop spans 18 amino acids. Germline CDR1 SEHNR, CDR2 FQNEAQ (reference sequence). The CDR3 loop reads CATYRGSGGSKSTGELFF. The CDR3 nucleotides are TGTGCCACCTACCGGGGGAGCGGGGGAAGTAAGAGCACCGGGGAGCTGTTTTTT.

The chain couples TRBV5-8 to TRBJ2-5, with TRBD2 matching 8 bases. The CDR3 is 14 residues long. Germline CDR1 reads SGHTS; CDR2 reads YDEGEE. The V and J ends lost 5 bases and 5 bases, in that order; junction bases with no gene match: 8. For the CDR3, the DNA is TGTGCCAGCAGTTCTCGGGAGGGACTGGAGACCCAGTACTTC. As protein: CASSSREGLETQYF.

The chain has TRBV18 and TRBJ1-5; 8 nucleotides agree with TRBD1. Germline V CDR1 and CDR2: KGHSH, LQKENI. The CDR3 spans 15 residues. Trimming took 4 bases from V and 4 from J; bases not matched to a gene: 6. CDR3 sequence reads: CASSQDRGINQPQHF. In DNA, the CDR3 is TGTGCCAGCTCACAAGACAGGGGTATTAATCAGCCCCAGCATTTT.

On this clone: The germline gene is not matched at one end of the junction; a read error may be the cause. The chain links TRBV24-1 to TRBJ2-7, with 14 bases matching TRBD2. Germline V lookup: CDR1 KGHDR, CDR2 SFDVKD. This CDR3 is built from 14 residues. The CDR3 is CATSDPTSGRAHHF. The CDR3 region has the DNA TGTGCCACCAGTGATCCGACTAGCGGGAGGGCCCATCACTTC.

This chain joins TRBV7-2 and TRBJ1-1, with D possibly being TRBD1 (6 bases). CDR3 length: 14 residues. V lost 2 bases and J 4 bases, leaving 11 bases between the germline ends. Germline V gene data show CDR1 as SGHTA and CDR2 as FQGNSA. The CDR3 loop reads CASSLLGAITEAFF. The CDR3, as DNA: TGTGCCAGCAGCTTATTGGGGGCTATCACTGAAGCTTTCTTT. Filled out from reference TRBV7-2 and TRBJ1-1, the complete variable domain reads GAGVSQSPSNKVTEKGKDVELRCDPISGHTALYWYRQSLGQGLEFLIYFQGNSAPDKSGLPSDRFSAERTGGSVSTLTIQRTQQEDSAVYLCASSLLGAITEAFFGQGTRLTVV.

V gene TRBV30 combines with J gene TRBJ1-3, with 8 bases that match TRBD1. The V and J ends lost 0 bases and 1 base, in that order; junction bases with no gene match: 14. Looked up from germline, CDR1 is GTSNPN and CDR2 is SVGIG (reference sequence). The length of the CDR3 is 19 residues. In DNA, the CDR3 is TGTGCCTGGAGTGTACTATTTAACAGGGGGAAATATTCTGGAAACACCATATATTTT. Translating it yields CAWSVLFNRGKYSGNTIYF.

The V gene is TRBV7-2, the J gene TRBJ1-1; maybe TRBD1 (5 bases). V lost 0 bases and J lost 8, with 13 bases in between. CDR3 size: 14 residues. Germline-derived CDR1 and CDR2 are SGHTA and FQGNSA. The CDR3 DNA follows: TGTGCCAGCAGCTTAGCTTTCAAGGGGATGGAAGCTTTCTTT. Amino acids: CASSLAFKGMEAFF. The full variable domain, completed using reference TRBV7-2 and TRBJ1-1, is GAGVSQSPSNKVTEKGKDVELRCDPISGHTALYWYRQSLGQGLEFLIYFQGNSAPDKSGLPSDRFSAERTGGSVSTLTIQRTQQEDSAVYLCASSLAFKGMEAFFGQGTRLTVV.

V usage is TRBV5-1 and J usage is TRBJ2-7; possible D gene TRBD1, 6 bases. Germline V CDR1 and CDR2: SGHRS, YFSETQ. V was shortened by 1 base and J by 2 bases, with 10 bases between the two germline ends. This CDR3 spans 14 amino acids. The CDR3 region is CASSLRDTAYEQYF. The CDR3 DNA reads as TGCGCCAGCAGCTTGAGGGACACTGCCTACGAGCAGTACTTC. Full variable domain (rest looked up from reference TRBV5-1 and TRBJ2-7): KAGVTQTPRYLIKTRGQQVTLSCSPISGHRSVSWYQQTPGQGLQFLFEYFSETQRNKGNFPGRFSGRQFSNSRSEMNVSTLELGDSALYLCASSLRDTAYEQYFGPGTRLTVT.

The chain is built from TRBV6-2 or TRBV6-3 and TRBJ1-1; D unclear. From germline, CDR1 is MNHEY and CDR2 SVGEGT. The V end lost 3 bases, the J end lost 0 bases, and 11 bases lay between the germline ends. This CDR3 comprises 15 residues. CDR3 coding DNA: TGTGCCAGCAGTTATAAGACATATATGAACACTGAAGCTTTCTTT. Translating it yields CASSYKTYMNTEAFF.

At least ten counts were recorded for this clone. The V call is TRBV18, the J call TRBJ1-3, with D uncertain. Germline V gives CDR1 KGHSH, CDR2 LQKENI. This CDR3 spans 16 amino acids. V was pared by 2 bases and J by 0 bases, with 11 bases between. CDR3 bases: TGTGCCAGCTCACCAAGGTACGGAGACTCTGGAAACACCATATATTTT. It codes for CASSPRYGDSGNTIYF.

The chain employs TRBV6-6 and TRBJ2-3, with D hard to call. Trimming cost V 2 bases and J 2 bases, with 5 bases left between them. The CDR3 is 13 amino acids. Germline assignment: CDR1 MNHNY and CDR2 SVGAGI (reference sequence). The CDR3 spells CASSYDTTDTQYF. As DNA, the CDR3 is TGTGCCAGCAGTTACGACACCACAGATACGCAGTATTTT.

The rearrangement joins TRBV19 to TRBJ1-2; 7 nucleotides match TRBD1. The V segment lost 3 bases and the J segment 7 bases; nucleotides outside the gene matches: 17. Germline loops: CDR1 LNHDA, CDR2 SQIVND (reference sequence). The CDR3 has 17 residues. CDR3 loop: CASSIDRVALTSGGYTF. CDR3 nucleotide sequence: TGTGCCAGTAGTATCGACAGGGTGGCTTTGACTTCCGGTGGCTACACCTTC.

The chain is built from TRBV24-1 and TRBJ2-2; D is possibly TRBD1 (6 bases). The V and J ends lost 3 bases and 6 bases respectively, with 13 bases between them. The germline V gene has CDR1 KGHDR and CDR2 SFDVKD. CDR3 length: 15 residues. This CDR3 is CATSDHDRIAGELFF. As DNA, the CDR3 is TGTGCCACCAGTGATCACGACAGGATAGCCGGGGAGCTGTTTTTT.

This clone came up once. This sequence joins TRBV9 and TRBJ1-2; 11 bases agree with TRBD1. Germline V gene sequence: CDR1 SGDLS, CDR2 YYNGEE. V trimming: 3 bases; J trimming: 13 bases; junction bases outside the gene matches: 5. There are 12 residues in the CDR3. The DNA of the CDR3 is TGTGCCAGCAGCGCTGGACAGGGGGCGGTCACCTTC. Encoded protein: CASSAGQGAVTF.

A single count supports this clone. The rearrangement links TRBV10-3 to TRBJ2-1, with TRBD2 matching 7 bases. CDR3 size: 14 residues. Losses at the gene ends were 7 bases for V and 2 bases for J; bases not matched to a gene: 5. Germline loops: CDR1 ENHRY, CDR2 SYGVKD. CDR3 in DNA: TGTGCCATCACCCCGGGACTACCCTACAATGAGCAGTTCTTC. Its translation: CAITPGLPYNEQFF.

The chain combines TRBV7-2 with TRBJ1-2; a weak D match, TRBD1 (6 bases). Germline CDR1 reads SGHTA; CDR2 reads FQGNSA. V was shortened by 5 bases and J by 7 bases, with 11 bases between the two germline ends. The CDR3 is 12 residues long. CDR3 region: CASSDRTFGYTF. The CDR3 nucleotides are TGTGCCAGCAGCGACAGGACTTTTGGCTACACCTTC. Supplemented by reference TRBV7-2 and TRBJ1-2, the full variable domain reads GAGVSQSPSNKVTEKGKDVELRCDPISGHTALYWYRQSLGQGLEFLIYFQGNSAPDKSGLPSDRFSAERTGGSVSTLTIQRTQQEDSAVYLCASSDRTFGYTFGSGTRLTVV.

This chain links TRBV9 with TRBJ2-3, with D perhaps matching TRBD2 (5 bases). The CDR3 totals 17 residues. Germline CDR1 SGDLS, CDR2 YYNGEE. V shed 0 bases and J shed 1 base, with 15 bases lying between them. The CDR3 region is CASSVVPGSWGTDTQYF. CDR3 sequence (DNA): TGTGCCAGCAGCGTAGTCCCGGGGTCATGGGGCACAGATACGCAGTATTTT.